These 22 T cell receptor beta chains were sequenced from one sample in a study of blood T cell repertoires in COVID-19. Here immunoSEQ multiplex PCR was the method, and the copy in TCRdb shows in-frame clones only, minus some. The sample comprises more than 200,000 clones, roughly 91% of which are singletons, and less than 8% rests with the top ten. The sequenced material came from PBMCs or T cells enriched from blood (not recorded which). The receptors were sampled from a man aged 25 to 40 in a cohort exposed to, infected with or recovered from COVID-19 (not recorded which).

The chain couples TRBV5-1 to TRBJ2-3, with 9 positions matching TRBD2. The junction had 17 bases not matched to a gene; V was cut back by 4 bases and J by 2 bases. The CDR3 loop spans 19 amino acids. Germline lookup yields CDR1 SGHRS and CDR2 YFSETQ. The CDR3 loop is CASSTQGISGSGTTDTQYF. The CDR3 nucleotides read TGCGCCAGCAGCACACAGGGTATTAGCGGGAGTGGGACCACAGATACGCAGTATTTT.

The V call is TRBV5-1, the J call TRBJ1-4; the D gene is possibly TRBD1 (6 bases). The CDR3 extends over 15 amino acids. V was clipped by 4 bases and J by 1 base, with 11 bases between them. Germline V lookup: CDR1 SGHRS, CDR2 YFSETQ. The CDR3 reads CASSLKGETNEKLFF. The CDR3 DNA sequence: TGCGCCAGCAGCCTTAAGGGGGAAACTAATGAAAAACTGTTTTTT.

The V call is TRBV18, the J call TRBJ2-1, with 8 positions matching TRBD1. Germline V lookup: CDR1 KGHSH, CDR2 LQKENI. Trimming cost V 8 bases and J 1 base; bases outside gene matches: 7. This CDR3 spans 15 amino acids. CDR3 DNA sequence: TGTGCCAGCCTCAGGGGGCGCGAGTCCTACAATGAGCAGTTCTTC. This gives the protein CASLRGRESYNEQFF.

The chain carries TRBV4-1 and TRBJ2-7; 9 bases are a match to TRBD1. The ends lost 3 bases at V and 2 bases at J; junction bases unmatched: 8. The CDR3 is 16 residues long. CDR1 MGHRA and CDR2 YSYEKL come from the germline V gene. The CDR3 spells CASSHATGGRTYEQYF. The CDR3 nucleotides are TGCGCCAGCAGCCATGCTACAGGGGGCAGGACCTACGAGCAGTACTTC.

The chain employs TRBV3-1 (or the pseudogene TRBV3-2) and TRBJ2-7, with 10 bases lining up with TRBD2. The germline gives CDR1 LGHDT, CDR2 YNNKEL (reference sequence). The J segment lost 2 bases and the V segment lost 4 bases, leaving 5 bases of the junction unmatched. This CDR3 region has 15 residues. CDR3 sequence reads: CASSPRTSGTYEQYF. CDR3 bases: TGTGCCAGCAGCCCCCGGACTAGCGGCACCTACGAGCAGTACTTC.

The gene calls are TRBV27 and TRBJ2-2, with D tentatively TRBD1 (5 bases). Germline V gene lookup returns CDR1 MNHEY and CDR2 SMNVEV (reference sequence). The CDR3 runs to 14 residues. Between the trimmed V and J ends, which lost 2 bases and 6 bases, there was a span of 10 bases. The CDR3 region has the DNA TGTGCCAGCAGTTTACGGAACAGGCCCGGGGAGCTGTTTTTT. Translation: CASSLRNRPGELFF.

CDR3 bases: TGTGCCAGCAGTTTAAGGGCAGGGAGGGCCAATCAGCCCCAGCATTTT. It translates to CASSLRAGRANQPQHF. The chain couples TRBV27 to TRBJ1-5, with TRBD1 as a possible D gene (5 bases). The CDR3 is 16 amino acids. CDR1 and CDR2 (germline): MNHEY, SMNVEV (reference sequence). V lost 2 bases to trimming and J lost 3 bases, with 14 bases between them.

This chain connects TRBV5-1 to TRBJ1-1, with D possibly TRBD1 on 5 matching bases. Germline assignment: CDR1 SGHRS and CDR2 YFSETQ. CDR3 length equals 13 residues. The V end was cut by 1 base, the J end by 1 base, with 5 bases between. The CDR3 DNA sequence: TGCGCCAGCAGCTTGACAGGGAACACTGAAGCTTTCTTT. It specifies CASSLTGNTEAFF. The whole variable domain, remainder taken from reference TRBV5-1 and TRBJ1-1, is KAGVTQTPRYLIKTRGQQVTLSCSPISGHRSVSWYQQTPGQGLQFLFEYFSETQRNKGNFPGRFSGRQFSNSRSEMNVSTLELGDSALYLCASSLTGNTEAFFGQGTRLTVV.

The chain joins TRBV11-2 to TRBJ1-4; 8 bases are shared with TRBD1. The CDR3 spans 14 residues. Germline trimming cut 6 bases from V and 8 bases from J; bases unmatched to any gene: 8. Per germline, CDR1 SGHAT and CDR2 FQNNGV. DNA for the CDR3: TGTGCCAGCAGTCGACAGGGGCTGGGGGAAAAACTGTTTTTT. Protein sequence: CASSRQGLGEKLFF.

The genes are TRBV6-4 and TRBJ1-6; D possibly corresponds to TRBD1 (5 bases). Between the trimmed V and J ends, which lost 0 bases and 10 bases, there was a span of 19 bases. Germline V CDR1 and CDR2: MRHNA, SNTAGT. The CDR3 consists of 17 residues. CDR3 coding DNA: TGTGCCAGCAGTGACTCGGGGGGACTCCAGAGAGAATCACCCCTCCACTTT. Residues: CASSDSGGLQRESPLHF.

This chain uses TRBV19 with TRBJ1-1, with 7 bases that match TRBD1. The V gene's germline CDR1 is LNHDA and CDR2 SQIVND (reference sequence). With V trimmed by 7 bases and J by 1 base, 6 bases remained unmatched. The CDR3 covers 14 residues. CDR3 region: CASTPGQQNTEAFF. Here the CDR3 DNA reads TGTGCCAGTACACCGGGACAGCAGAACACTGAAGCTTTCTTT.

The V call is TRBV4-3, the J call TRBJ1-2; a possible D gene is TRBD1 (5 bases). The length of the CDR3 is 17 residues. The V and J ends lost 0 bases and 4 bases respectively, with 18 bases between them. CDR1 LGHNA and CDR2 YSLEER come from the germline V gene. This CDR3 reads CASSQEVKQEGIYGYTF. The CDR3 DNA reads as TGCGCCAGCAGCCAAGAGGTGAAACAGGAGGGGATCTATGGCTACACCTTC.

The V and J genes are TRBV5-1 and TRBJ1-1; possibly TRBD1 for D (6 bases). The length of the CDR3 is 14 residues. CDR1 is SGHRS, CDR2 YFSETQ, per germline. V was trimmed by 4 bases and J by 2 bases, leaving 12 bases between them. CDR3 nucleotides: TGCGCCAGCAGCACGCTGACAGGTAACACTGAAGCTTTCTTT. This translates into CASSTLTGNTEAFF.

The genes are TRBV4-3 and TRBJ2-5; the D gene is possibly TRBD2 (6 bases). The CDR3 covers 13 residues. V shed 1 base and J shed 4 bases, with 7 bases lying between them. From germline, CDR1 is LGHNA and CDR2 YSLEER. As DNA, the CDR3 is TGCGCCAGCAGCCAAGGCGGGGTAGAGACCCAGTACTTC. Translation: CASSQGGVETQYF.

Here the CDR3 DNA reads TGTGCCAGCAGTTACATCGGTGAAGCTTTCTTT. Residues: CASSYIGEAFF. The gene calls are TRBV6-5 and TRBJ1-1; D gene uncertain. Germline CDR1 and CDR2: MNHEY and SVGAGI. The V end was cut by 2 bases, the J end by 7 bases, with 5 bases between. The CDR3 is 11 residues long.

The J gene is TRBJ2-3, the V gene TRBV3-1 (or the pseudogene TRBV3-2), with a weak D call TRBD2 (5 bases). Germline assignment: CDR1 LGHDT and CDR2 YNNKEL (reference sequence). The CDR3 has 15 residues. V was shortened by 4 bases and J by 7 bases, with 18 bases between the two germline ends. The CDR3 loop reads CASSRMTKPPNTQYF. CDR3 nucleotide sequence: TGTGCCAGCAGCCGAATGACTAAACCCCCAAATACGCAGTATTTT.

V gene TRBV10-3 combines with J gene TRBJ1-1; D is unclear. The CDR3 is made up of 15 amino acids. Germline V gene lookup returns CDR1 ENHRY and CDR2 SYGVKD. The V end was cut by 2 bases, the J end by 4 bases, with 14 bases between. The CDR3, as DNA: TGTGCCATCAGTGAGCGGAAGGTTCTAGTCACTGAAGCTTTCTTT. This encodes CAISERKVLVTEAFF.

V gene TRBV27 combines with J gene TRBJ2-1, with 7 bases lining up with TRBD2. The CDR3 covers 18 residues. The J segment lost 4 bases and the V segment lost 6 bases, leaving 18 bases of the junction unmatched. Per the germline V gene, CDR1 is MNHEY and CDR2 is SMNVEV (reference sequence). The CDR3 coding sequence is TGTGCCAGCAGCCTTAACCCAACGGGAGGCTACATTTACAATGAGCAGTTCTTC. Translating gives CASSLNPTGGYIYNEQFF.

The rearrangement links TRBV3-1 (or the pseudogene TRBV3-2) to TRBJ2-7, with TRBD1 matching 8 bases. This CDR3 comprises 13 residues. Germline trimming cut 6 bases from V and 5 bases from J; bases unmatched to any gene: 6. Per germline, CDR1 LGHDT and CDR2 YNNKEL (reference sequence). The CDR3 coding sequence is TGTGCCAGCAGTCTCTCGACAGGGGACGAGCAGTACTTC. Translating it yields CASSLSTGDEQYF.

The CDR3 DNA reads as TGTGCCAGCAGTTACTACGAGGGTCAGCCCCAGCATTTT. Residues: CASSYYEGQPQHF. This rearrangement joins TRBV6-2 or TRBV6-3 to TRBJ1-5; D remains unclear. Trimming took 1 base from V and 6 from J, leaving 7 bases between them. Germline-derived CDR1 and CDR2 are MNHEY and SVGEGT. The CDR3 has 13 amino acids.

The chain combines TRBV9 with TRBJ1-1; D is undetermined. Trimming pared 3 bases from V and 1 base from J, leaving 4 bases between. The CDR3 totals 12 residues. Germline CDR1 reads SGDLS; CDR2 reads YYNGEE. In nucleotides, the CDR3 is TGTGCCAGCAGCGCCCAGAACACTGAAGCTTTCTTT. Its protein is CASSAQNTEAFF.

V usage is TRBV4-1 and J usage is TRBJ2-7, with 7 positions matching TRBD2. The trim removed 3 bases at V and 0 bases at J, leaving 8 bases unmatched. CDR1 and CDR2 (germline): MGHRA, YSYEKL. The CDR3 loop spans 16 amino acids. In DNA, the CDR3 is TGCGCCAGCAGCCAGGGGCGGGAGTTTTTCTCCTACGAGCAGTACTTC. Translation gives CASSQGREFFSYEQYF.